The 26 T cell receptor beta chains below were found in one sample sequenced in a study of cytomegalovirus exposure and HLA in healthy donors. Primers: 60 Vbeta forward and 13 Jbeta reverse. Clones were read by immunoSEQ multiplex PCR, and TCRdb kept only the in-frame ones, dropping some. The sample records 70,000 to 85,000 clones, about 68% being singletons. What was sequenced was PBMCs. These receptors originate from a man aged 35 to 55 in good health and CMV-seropositive.

The chain joins TRBV19 to TRBJ2-1; D call uncertain. Per germline, CDR1 LNHDA and CDR2 SQIVND (reference sequence). Trimming shortened V by 0 bases and J by 4 bases, and 4 bases separated the two germline ends. The CDR3 length is 13 residues. As DNA, the CDR3 is TGTGCCAGTAGTATAGACAGATACAATGAGCAGTTCTTC. Translating gives CASSIDRYNEQFF.

This chain links TRBV5-1 with TRBJ2-2; 12 nucleotides agree with TRBD2. CDR1 is SGHRS, CDR2 YFSETQ, per germline. The CDR3 extends over 17 amino acids. V lost 4 bases and J lost 1; bases outside the gene matches: 5. Written as DNA, the CDR3 is TGCGCCAGCAGCGGGGGACTAGCGGGCCTGAACACCGGGGAGCTGTTTTTT. Translated: CASSGGLAGLNTGELFF.

The chain couples TRBV6-5 to TRBJ2-7; D is unresolved. The CDR3 length is 11 residues. V lost 8 bases and J lost 2, with 7 bases in between. CDR1 is MNHEY and CDR2 is SVGAGI in the germline V gene. Here the CDR3 reads CASRTAYEQYF. The CDR3 DNA sequence: TGTGCCAGCCGTACGGCCTACGAGCAGTACTTC.

The V gene is TRBV6-6, the J gene TRBJ2-1; TRBD2 aligns across 10 bases. This CDR3 region has 13 residues. The germline V gene encodes CDR1 MNHNY and CDR2 SVGAGI (reference sequence). With 10 bases clipped from V and 5 bases from J, the junction kept 5 bases outside the gene matches. CDR3 coding DNA: TGTGCCACCTCCGGGACTAGCGACAATGAGCAGTTCTTC. It yields the protein CATSGTSDNEQFF.

V is TRBV28 and J is TRBJ1-1; D uncertain. The CDR3 sequence is 14 residues long. Trimming shortened V by 5 bases and J by 0 bases, and 10 bases separated the two germline ends. CDR1 is MDHEN, CDR2 SYDVKM, per germline. CDR3 bases: TGTGCCAGCAGTCCCCGGCGGATGAACACTGAAGCTTTCTTT. Protein: CASSPRRMNTEAFF.

The genes are TRBV6-1 and TRBJ2-5; no definite D call. Near its end, the DNA agrees better with TRBJ2-7, so the J call may be wrong. This CDR3 contains 13 residues. The germline V gene has CDR1 MNHNS and CDR2 SASEGT. CDR3 residues: CASSENEVHEQYF. DNA for the CDR3: TGTGCCAGCAGTGAAAATGAGGTCCACGAGCAGTACTTC.

This clone is categorized as medium-sized. The rearrangement joins TRBV7-9 to TRBJ2-3; tentative D call: TRBD1 (5 bases). Germline V gene data show CDR1 as SEHNR and CDR2 as FQNEAQ (reference sequence). Trimming left V 1 base short and J 5 bases short, with 10 bases between. This CDR3 region has 14 residues. This CDR3 is CASSLGQGGDTQYF. The CDR3 DNA reads as TGTGCCAGCAGCTTAGGGCAGGGCGGAGATACGCAGTATTTT.

The J gene is TRBJ2-5, the V gene TRBV28; the D is unclear. V was trimmed by 3 bases and J by 5 bases, leaving 19 bases between them. The V gene's germline CDR1 is MDHEN and CDR2 SYDVKM. This CDR3 is built from 16 residues. Written as DNA, the CDR3 is TGTGCCAGCAGTTTTAGCCTGCAGTCTGTGGAGGAGACCCAGTACTTC. It encodes CASSFSLQSVEETQYF.

A few counts support this clone. This rearrangement joins TRBV7-6 to TRBJ1-1, with D hard to call. With 1 base removed from V and 7 bases from J, the gap between germline ends came to 4 bases. Germline V gene lookup returns CDR1 SGHVS and CDR2 FNYEAQ. CDR3 length: 11 amino acids. Here the CDR3 DNA reads TGTGCCAGCAGCTTAGGCAGTGAAGCTTTCTTT. This codes for CASSLGSEAFF.

The genes are TRBV10-3 and TRBJ2-1, with TRBD2 as a possible D gene (5 bases). The CDR3 covers 15 residues. Germline V gene data show CDR1 as ENHRY and CDR2 as SYGVKD. V dropped 4 bases and J dropped 5 bases, with 15 bases sitting between them. DNA for the CDR3: TGTGCCATCAGTGGATTGGAACTCGGGGACAATGAGCAGTTCTTC. Translating gives CAISGLELGDNEQFF.

This chain joins TRBV29-1 and TRBJ2-2; TRBD2 matches at 9 bases. Germline lookup yields CDR1 SQVTM and CDR2 ANQGSEA. The CDR3 contains 14 residues. The J segment lost 5 bases and the V segment lost 7 bases, leaving 8 bases of the junction unmatched. CDR3 nucleotide sequence: TGCAGCGGGGGGGGGACTAGCTTTACCGGGGAGCTGTTTTTT. Translation gives CSGGGTSFTGELFF.

This rearrangement joins TRBV6-1 to TRBJ2-1; 10 positions agree with TRBD1. CDR1 MNHNS and CDR2 SASEGT come from the germline V gene. After removal of 5 bases from V and 4 bases from J, the junction contained 5 bases not matched to a gene. The CDR3 is 15 amino acids. CDR3 loop: CASSPGTGDYNEQFF. CDR3 coding DNA: TGTGCCAGCAGTCCCGGGACAGGGGATTACAATGAGCAGTTCTTC.

The DNA of the CDR3 is TGTGCCAGCAGCACCTTAGGGACTGCAGGGGAGACCCAGTACTTC. It specifies CASSTLGTAGETQYF. This chain links TRBV9 with TRBJ2-5, with D possibly being TRBD2 (6 bases). The V gene's germline CDR1 is SGDLS and CDR2 YYNGEE. The germline V and J ends were trimmed by 4 bases and 5 bases, with 18 bases remaining between them. The CDR3 extends over 15 amino acids.

The chain employs TRBV12-5 and TRBJ2-3, with D possibly being TRBD2 (6 bases). The CDR3 loop spans 14 amino acids. V dropped 4 bases and J dropped 1 base, with 9 bases sitting between them. Germline V gene lookup returns CDR1 LGHNT and CDR2 FRNRAP. CDR3 loop: CASGSGTGTDTQYF. In DNA form, the CDR3 reads TGTGCTAGTGGTTCCGGGACTGGCACAGATACGCAGTATTTT.

The genes are TRBV5-4 and TRBJ1-2; 7 positions agree with TRBD1. The CDR3 totals 15 residues. Germline trimming cut 4 bases from V and 3 bases from J; bases unmatched to any gene: 9. Germline lookup yields CDR1 SGHNT and CDR2 YYREEE (reference sequence). CDR3 loop: CASSTSQGPYYGYTF. The CDR3, as DNA: TGTGCCAGCAGCACTTCACAGGGGCCGTACTATGGCTACACCTTC. Filled out from reference TRBV5-4 and TRBJ1-2, the complete variable domain reads ETGVTQSPTHLIKTRGQQVTLRCSSQSGHNTVSWYQQALGQGPQFIFQYYREEENGRGNFPPRFSGLQFPNYSSELNVNALELDDSALYLCASSTSQGPYYGYTFGSGTRLTVV.

The V call is TRBV7-9, the J call TRBJ2-1; perhaps TRBD2 as D (6 bases). V was trimmed by 7 bases and J by 6 bases, leaving 13 bases between them. The length of the CDR3 is 13 residues. In germline, CDR1 is SEHNR, CDR2 FQNEAQ (reference sequence). The DNA for the CDR3 is TGTGCCAGCACTCCCTCCGGGGGCAATGAGCAGTTCTTC. Its protein is CASTPSGGNEQFF.

V and J are TRBV7-9 and TRBJ2-3, with D unclear. V was pared by 6 bases and J by 2 bases, with 18 bases between. The CDR3 length is 16 residues. Germline V gene sequence: CDR1 SEHNR, CDR2 FQNEAQ (reference sequence). CDR3 DNA sequence: TGTGCCAGCAGGCCCCCCGGTTCCGTAATCACAGATACGCAGTATTTT. It is translated as CASRPPGSVITDTQYF.

This rearrangement joins TRBV20-1 to TRBJ2-7; D is uncertain. CDR1 and CDR2 (germline): DFQATT, SNEGSKA (reference sequence). V dropped 7 bases and J dropped 1 base, with 5 bases sitting between them. This CDR3 has 10 residues. CDR3 region: CSVYSYEQYF. The CDR3 DNA is TGCAGTGTTTATTCCTACGAGCAGTACTTC.

This chain uses TRBV28 with TRBJ2-7, with a possible D match to TRBD1 (6 bases). Germline CDR1 reads MDHEN; CDR2 reads SYDVKM. This CDR3 has 13 amino acids. V shed 4 bases and J shed 6 bases, with 13 bases lying between them. CDR3 residues: CASSSTGLGEQYF. As DNA, the CDR3 is TGTGCCAGCAGTTCGACAGGTCTGGGCGAGCAGTACTTC.

The chain has TRBV29-1 and TRBJ2-1; maybe TRBD2 (6 bases). The CDR3 sequence is 13 residues long. CDR1 is SQVTM and CDR2 is ANQGSEA in the germline V gene. Trimming stripped 4 bases from V and 3 bases from J, with 10 bases between. CDR3 sequence (DNA): TGCAGCGTTGGAGCCGGGGGCTACAATGAGCAGTTCTTC. Protein sequence: CSVGAGGYNEQFF.

The chain couples TRBV5-4 to TRBJ2-1, with TRBD2 identical over 11 bases. Germline V CDR1 and CDR2: SGHNT, YYREEE (reference sequence). The V and J ends lost 2 bases and 9 bases, in that order; junction bases with no gene match: 10. The length of the CDR3 is 16 residues. The CDR3 spells CASSFSPSSGRIEQFF. In DNA, the CDR3 is TGTGCCAGCAGCTTCTCACCCTCTAGCGGGAGGATTGAGCAGTTCTTC.

CDR3 bases: TGTGCCAGCAGTTACTTGCGGACAGAGAAGCATGAAGCTTTCTTT. It is translated as CASSYLRTEKHEAFF. The rearrangement links TRBV6-5 to TRBJ1-1, with D perhaps matching TRBD1 (6 bases). Germline lookup yields CDR1 MNHEY and CDR2 SVGAGI. The CDR3 covers 15 residues. V was clipped by 1 base and J by 7 bases, with 16 bases between them.

The chain uses TRBV9 and TRBJ1-2; D is unclear. This CDR3 spans 15 amino acids. From germline, CDR1 is SGDLS and CDR2 YYNGEE. V gave up 0 bases and J gave up 4 bases, with 13 bases separating them. CDR3 sequence: CASSVDPGSSYGYTF. The CDR3 DNA is TGTGCCAGCAGCGTAGATCCGGGTAGCTCCTATGGCTACACCTTC.

The chain combines TRBV11-3 with TRBJ2-7; 8 bases line up with TRBD1. The junction had 7 bases not matched to a gene; V was cut back by 1 base and J by 5 bases. The CDR3 covers 15 residues. Germline CDR1 and CDR2: SGHNT and YENEEA. CDR3 nucleotide sequence: TGTGCCAGCAGCTTAGCCGGGACAGGTCGTCACGAGCAGTACTTC. Protein: CASSLAGTGRHEQYF.

This rearrangement joins TRBV30 to TRBJ1-2; 7 nucleotides agree with TRBD1. The CDR3 loop spans 15 amino acids. The germline V gene has CDR1 GTSNPN and CDR2 SVGIG (reference sequence). V trimming: 6 bases; J trimming: 4 bases; junction bases outside the gene matches: 14. CDR3 residues: CACRANRGLGYGYTF. The CDR3 nucleotides are TGTGCCTGCCGCGCCAACAGGGGACTCGGCTATGGCTACACCTTC.

This clone was seen just once. The V gene is TRBV7-9, the J gene TRBJ1-1; a weak D match, TRBD1 (5 bases). The CDR3 is 13 amino acids. V was trimmed by 5 bases and J by 7 bases, leaving 14 bases between them. CDR1 and CDR2 from the germline V gene are SEHNR and FQNEAQ (reference sequence). The CDR3 here is CASSAIQGGEAFF. The CDR3 coding sequence is TGTGCCAGCAGCGCTATTCAGGGAGGTGAAGCTTTCTTT.